This T cell receptor beta chain was recovered during a study of cytomegalovirus exposure and HLA in healthy donors. The PCR made use of 60 Vbeta and 13 Jbeta primers. The repertoire was sequenced with immunoSEQ multiplex PCR; TCRdb's copy has only in-frame clones and lacks some. The sample holds fewer than 200,000 clones, 65% to 85% seen once. This clonotype was sampled from a woman under 30 in good health and CMV-seronegative. Material for sequencing was PBMCs.

CDR3 sequence reads: CASSSPLSSRGSAETQYF. CDR3 nucleotides: TGTGCCAGCAGTTCGCCCCTTTCAAGCAGGGGGTCCGCAGAGACCCAGTACTTC. The chain couples TRBV28 to TRBJ2-5; 7 nucleotides line up with TRBD1. Germline V CDR1 and CDR2: MDHEN, SYDVKM. CDR3 length: 18 amino acids. J was trimmed by 4 bases and V by 4 bases; bases with no gene match: 18.